This passage covers 24 T cell receptor beta chains from one sample sequenced in a study of blood T cell repertoires in COVID-19. Clones were read by immunoSEQ multiplex PCR, and TCRdb kept only the in-frame ones, dropping some. The top ten clones hold 1% of a sample with 300,000 to 400,000 clones, more than 75% of them seen once. The sample was peripheral blood. The receptor source for this set is a man aged 45-65 years with active or convalescent COVID-19.

The chain links TRBV5-4 to TRBJ1-2; 8 bases fit TRBD1. This CDR3 region has 16 residues. V lost 2 bases, J lost 2 bases, and 8 bases stayed unmatched. CDR1 SGHNT and CDR2 YYREEE come from the germline V gene (reference sequence). As DNA, the CDR3 is TGTGCCAGCAGCTTTCCCCCCGGACAGGGAAACTATGGCTACACCTTC. This gives the protein CASSFPPGQGNYGYTF.

This clone was seen only once. The chain joins TRBV27 to TRBJ2-7; 9 positions agree with TRBD1. CDR1 and CDR2 (germline): MNHEY, SMNVEV (reference sequence). The CDR3 is made up of 16 amino acids. V lost 6 bases, J lost 7 bases, and 16 bases stayed unmatched. The CDR3 region has the DNA TGTGCCAGCAGCCAAGACCGGACAGGGGACGCCTGGGAGCAGTACTTC. Translating it yields CASSQDRTGDAWEQYF.

The chain employs TRBV19 and TRBJ1-1; 10 nucleotides align to TRBD1. Germline trimming cut 4 bases from V and 3 bases from J; bases unmatched to any gene: 5. The CDR3 length is 15 residues. Germline-derived CDR1 and CDR2 are LNHDA and SQIVND (reference sequence). CDR3 bases: TGTGCCAGTAGTACCCGGGACAGGGGATACACTGAAGCTTTCTTT. This encodes CASSTRDRGYTEAFF.

This chain's CDR3 is CAISDPTIQETQYF. CDR3 nucleotides: TGTGCCATCAGTGACCCCACTATTCAAGAGACCCAGTACTTC. This rearrangement joins TRBV10-3 to TRBJ2-5; D ambiguous. The V end lost 3 bases, the J end lost 2 bases, and 10 bases lay between the germline ends. Germline CDR1 ENHRY, CDR2 SYGVKD. This CDR3 spans 14 amino acids.

This clone has just one count. The V call is TRBV9, the J call TRBJ1-6; TRBD1 is a possible D gene (5 bases). V lost 4 bases, J lost 7 bases, and 12 bases lay in between. This CDR3 spans 14 amino acids. Germline CDR1 and CDR2: SGDLS and YYNGEE. CDR3 loop: CASSLRGGNSPLHF. For the CDR3, the DNA is TGTGCCAGCAGCCTCCGGGGGGGGAATTCACCCCTCCACTTT.

The chain has TRBV7-9 and TRBJ2-5, with D possibly being TRBD2 (5 bases). Trimming took off 2 bases at V and 4 bases at J, with 5 bases between the two ends. The CDR3 length is 12 residues. Germline assignment: CDR1 SEHNR and CDR2 FQNEAQ (reference sequence). The CDR3 DNA is TGTGCCAGCAGCTTAAGCGGAGAGACCCAGTACTTC. This encodes CASSLSGETQYF.

The chain joins TRBV30 to TRBJ2-2, with D uncertain. Germline values: CDR1 GTSNPN, CDR2 SVGIG (reference sequence). With 5 bases removed from V and 2 bases from J, the gap between germline ends came to 9 bases. This CDR3 spans 13 amino acids. The CDR3 loop is CAWSGFNTGELFF. In nucleotides, the CDR3 is TGTGCCTGGTCAGGCTTCAACACCGGGGAGCTGTTTTTT. The entire variable domain, with the rest obtained from reference TRBV30 and TRBJ2-2, is as follows: SQTIHQWPATLVQPVGSPLSLECTVEGTSNPNLYWYRQAAGRGLQLLFYSVGIGQISSEVPQNLSASRPQDRQFILSSKKLLLSDSGFYLCAWSGFNTGELFFGEGSRLTVL.

V gene TRBV6-1 combines with J gene TRBJ1-4, with 11 positions matching TRBD1. The V and J ends lost 0 bases and 8 bases, in that order; junction bases with no gene match: 2. The CDR3 length is 15 residues. Germline assignment: CDR1 MNHNS and CDR2 SASEGT. In DNA, the CDR3 is TGTGCCAGCAGTGAAGCGGGACAGGGGGACGAAAAACTGTTTTTT. It encodes CASSEAGQGDEKLFF.

This clone has just one count. The chain couples TRBV28 to TRBJ1-2; D is perhaps TRBD1 (5 bases). Germline V gives CDR1 MDHEN, CDR2 SYDVKM. Trimming shortened V by 5 bases and J by 9 bases, and 25 bases separated the two germline ends. This CDR3 is built from 16 residues. For the CDR3, the DNA is TGTGCCAGCAGTCCGCTGACAGAATGGGCCGCTAAAAGCTACACCTTC. Translation gives CASSPLTEWAAKSYTF.

The chain has TRBV23-1 and TRBJ1-1; D call uncertain. TRBV23-1 is an open reading frame, and its role is uncertain. The CDR3 runs 11 residues. V lost 9 bases to trimming and J lost 1 base, with 6 bases between them. This CDR3 is CARWQNTEAFF. CDR3 DNA: TGCGCCAGATGGCAGAACACTGAAGCTTTCTTT.

This chain uses TRBV10-3 with TRBJ2-7; D is possibly TRBD1 (6 bases). This CDR3 is 12 amino acids long. CDR1 and CDR2 from the germline V gene are ENHRY and SYGVKD. The V and J ends lost 4 bases and 2 bases respectively, with 6 bases between them. CDR3 in amino acids: CAISGDTYEQYF. The DNA of the CDR3 is TGTGCCATCAGTGGGGACACCTACGAGCAGTACTTC.

This chain joins TRBV24-1 and TRBJ2-1; 8 bases are a match to TRBD1. The junction had 4 bases not matched to a gene; V was cut back by 0 bases and J by 7 bases. In germline, CDR1 is KGHDR, CDR2 SFDVKD. This CDR3 is built from 15 residues. CDR3 sequence reads: CATSDLPDRVNEQFF. CDR3 DNA sequence: TGTGCCACCAGTGATTTGCCGGACAGGGTGAATGAGCAGTTCTTC.

The V and J genes are TRBV5-1 and TRBJ2-7, with D maybe TRBD1 (6 bases). This CDR3 is built from 13 residues. Germline V gives CDR1 SGHRS, CDR2 YFSETQ. V gave up 7 bases and J gave up 0 bases, with 11 bases separating them. The CDR3 coding sequence is TGCGCCAGCGGCCGGGACAACTCCTACGAGCAGTACTTC. Translation: CASGRDNSYEQYF.

The chain links TRBV7-2 to TRBJ2-3; 10 bases align to TRBD1. The germline V gene has CDR1 SGHTA and CDR2 FQGNSA. The CDR3 covers 16 residues. The V and J ends lost 2 bases and 0 bases, in that order; junction bases with no gene match: 2. The DNA of the CDR3 is TGTGCCAGCAGCTTATTGGGACAGGGGAGCACAGATACGCAGTATTTT. It is translated as CASSLLGQGSTDTQYF.

The V gene is TRBV29-1, the J gene TRBJ2-1, with TRBD2 as a possible D gene (6 bases). CDR1 and CDR2 from the germline V gene are SQVTM and ANQGSEA. The CDR3 spans 13 residues. V was cut by 1 base and J by 10 bases, with 14 bases left in between. CDR3 in DNA: TGCAGCGTTGAAGTCGGAGGGGTTGGGGAGCAGTTCTTC. This translates into CSVEVGGVGEQFF.

CDR3 sequence: CASSLPIAGRGNQPQHF. Here the CDR3 DNA reads TGTGCCAGCAGCTTACCCATAGCGGGCAGGGGCAATCAGCCCCAGCATTTT. This chain connects TRBV7-2 to TRBJ1-5; maybe TRBD1 (5 bases). This CDR3 has 17 residues. V was cut by 2 bases and J by 2 bases, with 16 bases left in between. Germline CDR1 is SGHTA and CDR2 is FQGNSA.

The rearrangement uses TRBV4-2 and TRBJ2-1, with TRBD2 identical over 10 bases. Trimming took 0 bases from V and 4 from J; bases not matched to a gene: 15. The germline CDR1 and CDR2 sequences are LGHNA and YNFKEQ. The CDR3 extends over 20 amino acids. This CDR3 is CASSQDQASGSRGKYNEQFF. CDR3 nucleotides: TGTGCCAGCAGCCAAGATCAGGCTAGCGGGAGTCGGGGGAAATACAATGAGCAGTTCTTC.

The chain has TRBV18 and TRBJ2-2, with 8 nucleotides matching TRBD2. Germline CDR1 KGHSH, CDR2 LQKENI. The CDR3 consists of 16 residues. V was clipped by 5 bases and J by 3 bases; unmatched bases: 8. CDR3 DNA: TGTGCCAGCTCATTGAGGCGAGCGGGAGACACCGGGGAGCTGTTTTTT. Its translation: CASSLRRAGDTGELFF.

The chain links TRBV11-2 to TRBJ1-4; 7 nucleotides line up with TRBD1. This CDR3 has 19 amino acids. The germline gives CDR1 SGHAT, CDR2 FQNNGV. Trimming took 6 bases from V and 5 from J; bases not matched to a gene: 21. CDR3 protein: CASSLIMGQRGMENEKLFF. The DNA for the CDR3 is TGTGCCAGCAGTTTAATAATGGGACAGCGAGGCATGGAGAATGAAAAACTGTTTTTT.

This clone was seen only a few times. V and J are TRBV4-1 and TRBJ1-6; D uncertain. V was shortened by 0 bases and J by 11 bases, with 5 bases between the two germline ends. In germline, CDR1 is MGHRA, CDR2 YSYEKL. The CDR3 totals 12 residues. CDR3: CASSQERTPLHF. The CDR3 nucleotides are TGCGCCAGCAGCCAAGAGAGAACACCCCTCCACTTT.

This sequence joins TRBV28 and TRBJ1-5; D unresolved. Germline values: CDR1 MDHEN, CDR2 SYDVKM. The V end lost 7 bases, the J end lost 0 bases, and 13 bases lay between the germline ends. The CDR3 is 15 amino acids. The CDR3 here is CASNPHVASNQPQHF. CDR3 DNA sequence: TGTGCCAGCAACCCACACGTAGCTAGCAATCAGCCCCAGCATTTT.

The chain couples TRBV5-1 to TRBJ1-6; possibly TRBD1 for D (5 bases). Trimming pared 4 bases from V and 6 bases from J, leaving 17 bases between. The CDR3 has 16 amino acids. CDR1 is SGHRS and CDR2 is YFSETQ in the germline V gene. In DNA form, the CDR3 reads TGCGCCAGCAGCCGTGGGGCCGGCCCTGGTAATTCACCCCTCCACTTT. Its translation: CASSRGAGPGNSPLHF.

The CDR3 is CASSQVLAGNQPQHF. CDR3 bases: TGCGCCAGCAGCCAAGTATTGGCGGGCAATCAGCCCCAGCATTTT. The chain couples TRBV4-3 to TRBJ1-5, with D hard to call. The CDR3 is 15 residues long. Per the germline V gene, CDR1 is LGHNA and CDR2 is YSLEER. The germline V and J ends were trimmed by 1 base and 2 bases, with 9 bases remaining between them.

The rearrangement links TRBV30 to TRBJ1-1; D gene ambiguous. Trimming took 0 bases from V and 8 from J, leaving 10 bases between them. The germline V gene encodes CDR1 GTSNPN and CDR2 SVGIG (reference sequence). This CDR3 is built from 12 residues. CDR3 sequence: CAWSVRGTEAFF. The CDR3 DNA sequence: TGTGCCTGGAGTGTACGGGGTACCGAAGCTTTCTTT.